Listed here are 21 T cell receptor beta chains from one sample, sequenced in a study of cytomegalovirus exposure and HLA in healthy donors. With 60 Vbeta and 13 Jbeta primers, the PCR was carried out. The repertoire was sequenced with immunoSEQ multiplex PCR; TCRdb's copy has only in-frame clones and lacks some. The sample carries 70,000 to 100,000 clones, about 68% recorded once. What was sequenced was PBMCs. The receptors stem from a woman in her forties or fifties in good health and CMV-seropositive.

V and J are TRBV13 and TRBJ2-7; D might be TRBD2 (6 bases). The CDR3 extends over 14 amino acids. Trimming left V 6 bases short and J 0 bases short, with 12 bases between. In germline, CDR1 is PRHDT, CDR2 FYEKMQ (reference sequence). Here the CDR3 DNA reads TGTGCCAGCAGAGCCGGGAGCGACTCCTACGAGCAGTACTTC. Translating it yields CASRAGSDSYEQYF.

The rearrangement links TRBV6-6 to TRBJ2-1, with D possibly matching TRBD1 (7 bases). This CDR3 spans 12 amino acids. CDR1 is MNHNY, CDR2 SVGAGI, per germline (reference sequence). With 6 bases removed from V and 5 bases from J, the gap between germline ends came to 8 bases. The CDR3 here is CASSRGDNEQFF. In nucleotides, the CDR3 is TGTGCCAGCAGCAGGGGGGACAATGAGCAGTTCTTC.

This sequence joins TRBV7-9 and TRBJ1-1; possible D gene TRBD1, 6 bases. The CDR3 totals 15 residues. Germline CDR1 SEHNR, CDR2 FQNEAQ (reference sequence). The V end was cut by 5 bases, the J end by 3 bases, with 16 bases between. The CDR3 sequence is CASSRWGLGDTEAFF. The CDR3 bases are TGTGCCAGCAGCCGGTGGGGGCTCGGGGACACTGAAGCTTTCTTT.

The chain carries TRBV6-4 and TRBJ1-2; 7 nucleotides match TRBD1. The ends lost 6 bases at V and 8 bases at J; junction bases unmatched: 12. Germline V gives CDR1 MRHNA, CDR2 SNTAGT. This CDR3 spans 14 amino acids. The chain's CDR3 is CASRAGQDVGGYTF. The CDR3 coding sequence is TGTGCCAGCAGGGCAGGACAGGACGTGGGGGGCTACACCTTC.

The chain links TRBV5-1 to TRBJ2-7; tentatively, D is TRBD1 (5 bases). The CDR3 runs to 13 residues. Germline assignment: CDR1 SGHRS and CDR2 YFSETQ. The CDR3 loop is CASSLAAGHEQYV. The CDR3 region has the DNA TGCGCCAGTAGCTTGGCCGCAGGGCACGAGCAGTACGTC.

This sequence joins TRBV6-5 and TRBJ2-6; TRBD2 matches at 7 bases. The V gene's germline CDR1 is MNHEY and CDR2 SVGAGI. V gave up 2 bases and J gave up 2 bases; unmatched junction bases: 0. The length of the CDR3 is 15 residues. As DNA, the CDR3 is TGTGCCAGCAGTTACCGGGGGGCTGGGGCCAACGTCCTGACTTTC. Its translation is CASSYRGAGANVLTF.

This clone occurred once. The chain joins TRBV5-5 to TRBJ2-7; 9 bases line up with TRBD1. Germline CDR1 reads SGHKS; CDR2 reads YYEKEE (reference sequence). The trim removed 4 bases at V and 4 bases at J, leaving 9 bases unmatched. The CDR3 consists of 15 residues. The CDR3 DNA sequence: TGTGCCAGCAGCAAAACGGACAGGGGATCTTACGAGCAGTACGTC. Translating it yields CASSKTDRGSYEQYV.

The chain carries TRBV4-1 and TRBJ2-7; 7 bases are a match to TRBD2. Trimming at V came to 1 base and at J to 2 bases, leaving 8 bases not matched to a gene. The CDR3 totals 16 residues. Germline lookup yields CDR1 MGHRA and CDR2 YSYEKL. This chain's CDR3 is CASSQGPAGLAYEQYF. The CDR3 nucleotides read TGCGCCAGCAGCCAAGGGCCAGCGGGGCTCGCCTACGAGCAGTACTTC.

This clone has more than one count but fewer than ten. The chain is built from TRBV19 and TRBJ1-2; 8 positions match TRBD1. The CDR3 loop spans 15 amino acids. V was clipped by 1 base and J by 7 bases; unmatched bases: 8. CDR1 and CDR2 from the germline V gene are LNHDA and SQIVND (reference sequence). The DNA of the CDR3 is TGTGCCAGTAGTATAGTCCAGGGGGCGTCGATTGGCTACACCTTC. Protein: CASSIVQGASIGYTF.

This clone was recorded once. The genes are TRBV28 and TRBJ1-3; no clear D. The germline V gene encodes CDR1 MDHEN and CDR2 SYDVKM. This CDR3 spans 15 amino acids. The V end lost 4 bases, the J end lost 2 bases, and 12 bases lay between the germline ends. The CDR3 protein is CASSSEQLPGNTIYF. As DNA, the CDR3 is TGTGCCAGCAGTTCCGAACAGCTCCCTGGAAACACCATATATTTT.

This clone was seen only a few times. This rearrangement joins TRBV2 to TRBJ1-4; 9 positions agree with TRBD1. The CDR3 is made up of 14 amino acids. The germline V gene encodes CDR1 SNHLY and CDR2 FYNNEI. After removal of 1 base from V and 8 bases from J, the junction contained 2 bases not matched to a gene. DNA for the CDR3: TGTGCCAGCAGTGAAGAGACAGGGGGGGAAAAACTGTTTTTT. Protein sequence: CASSEETGGEKLFF.

Comment on this clone: This specimen includes other DNA sequences encoding the same CDR3. This chain uses TRBV2 with TRBJ1-5, with 7 bases identical to TRBD1. Germline CDR1 is SNHLY and CDR2 is FYNNEI. Trimming at V came to 4 bases and at J to 7 bases, leaving 4 bases not matched to a gene. The CDR3 has 13 residues. In DNA form, the CDR3 reads TGTGCCAGCAGTGGACAGGGAGGACAGCCCCAGCATTTT. This codes for CASSGQGGQPQHF.

This clone was counted once. A junction end diverges from the germline sequence, so it may reflect a read error. V usage is TRBV5-4 and J usage is TRBJ2-1, with a weak D call TRBD2 (7 bases). The CDR3 spans 15 residues. Germline loops: CDR1 SGHNT, CDR2 YYREEE (reference sequence). CDR3: CAGSWGASGDNEQFF. The DNA of the CDR3 is TGTGCCGGCAGCTGGGGGGCTAGCGGCGACAATGAGCAGTTCTTC.

The rearrangement joins TRBV11-2 to TRBJ2-1; 11 nucleotides match TRBD2. Trimming removed 4 bases from V and 7 bases from J; junction bases left unmatched: 9. This CDR3 region has 16 residues. Germline V CDR1 and CDR2: SGHAT, FQNNGV. The CDR3 reads CASSSRLAGSGNEQFF. CDR3 DNA sequence: TGTGCCAGCAGCTCCAGACTAGCGGGGTCGGGGAATGAGCAGTTCTTC.

The chain joins TRBV28 to TRBJ1-1, with D possibly TRBD1 on 5 matching bases. V lost 4 bases and J 0 bases, leaving 12 bases between the germline ends. The CDR3 totals 15 residues. Germline V gives CDR1 MDHEN, CDR2 SYDVKM. CDR3 nucleotides: TGTGCCAGCAGTTCTCTTCCCAGGGTGAACACTGAAGCTTTCTTT. Protein sequence: CASSSLPRVNTEAFF.

This sequence joins TRBV11-3 and TRBJ2-1, with 7 bases lining up with TRBD2. The V gene's germline CDR1 is SGHNT and CDR2 YENEEA. V shed 0 bases, J shed 0 bases, and the junction held 5 bases outside the gene matches. The CDR3 spans 17 residues. Here the CDR3 DNA reads TGTGCCAGCAGCTTAGATTTGCGGGGGAACTCCTACAATGAGCAGTTCTTC. Its translation is CASSLDLRGNSYNEQFF.

The V call is TRBV7-2, the J call TRBJ2-1; TRBD2 aligns across 9 bases. J was trimmed by 7 bases and V by 4 bases; bases with no gene match: 20. Germline assignment: CDR1 SGHTA and CDR2 FQGNSA. This CDR3 region has 19 residues. CDR3 sequence: CASSWRGLAGFTVRNEQFF. CDR3 nucleotide sequence: TGTGCCAGCAGCTGGCGGGGCCTAGCGGGGTTTACAGTTAGGAATGAGCAGTTCTTC.

As DNA, the CDR3 is TGTGCCAGCAGCTTAGCCTCCGGGGGGGCCTACGAGCAGTACGTC. Translation: CASSLASGGAYEQYV. J is TRBJ2-7 and V is TRBV7-2, with TRBD2 matching 8 bases. Trimming at V came to 0 bases and at J to 2 bases, leaving 3 bases not matched to a gene. This CDR3 region has 15 residues. From germline, CDR1 is SGHTA and CDR2 FQGNSA.

The rearrangement uses TRBV7-9 and TRBJ1-3, with TRBD1 as a possible D gene (5 bases). The CDR3 runs to 16 residues. Trimming pared 1 base from V and 3 bases from J, leaving 13 bases between. Germline V gives CDR1 SEHNR, CDR2 FQNEAQ (reference sequence). In DNA form, the CDR3 reads TGTGCCAGCAGCTTAGGAGTGTCGGGGGTTGGAAACACCATATATTTT. This encodes CASSLGVSGVGNTIYF.

This chain links TRBV5-1 with TRBJ1-4; 9 nucleotides line up with TRBD1. CDR3 length: 16 amino acids. Unmatched junction bases numbered 10, after V lost 3 bases and J lost 7 bases. Per the germline V gene, CDR1 is SGHRS and CDR2 is YFSETQ. The CDR3 coding sequence is TGCGCCAGCAGCTATCTTGGACAGGGGCCTTCTGAAAAACTGTTTTTT. Translation: CASSYLGQGPSEKLFF.

The J gene is TRBJ1-1, the V gene TRBV4-1; 7 bases map to TRBD1. V lost 5 bases and J lost 1; bases outside the gene matches: 4. This CDR3 contains 14 residues. The germline V gene has CDR1 MGHRA and CDR2 YSYEKL. CDR3 sequence reads: CASSMTGPNTEAFF. The CDR3, as DNA: TGCGCCAGCAGCATGACAGGGCCGAACACTGAAGCTTTCTTT.